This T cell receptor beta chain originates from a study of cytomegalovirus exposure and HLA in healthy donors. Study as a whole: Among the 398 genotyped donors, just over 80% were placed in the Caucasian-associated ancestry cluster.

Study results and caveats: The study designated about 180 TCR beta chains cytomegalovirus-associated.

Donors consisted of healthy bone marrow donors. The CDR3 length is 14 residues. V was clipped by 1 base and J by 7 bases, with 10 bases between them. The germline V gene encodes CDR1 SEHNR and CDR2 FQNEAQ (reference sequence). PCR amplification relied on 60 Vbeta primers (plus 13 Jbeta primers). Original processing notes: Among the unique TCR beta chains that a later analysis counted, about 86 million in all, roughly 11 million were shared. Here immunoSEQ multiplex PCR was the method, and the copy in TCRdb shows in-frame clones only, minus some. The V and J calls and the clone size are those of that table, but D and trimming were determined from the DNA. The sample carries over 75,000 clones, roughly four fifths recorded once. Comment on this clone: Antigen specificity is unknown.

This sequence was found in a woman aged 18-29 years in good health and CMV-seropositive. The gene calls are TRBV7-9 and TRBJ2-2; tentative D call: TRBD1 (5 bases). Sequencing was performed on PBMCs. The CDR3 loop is CASSLELRGGELFF. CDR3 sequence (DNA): TGTGCCAGCAGCTTAGAACTTAGGGGCGGGGAGCTGTTTTTT.